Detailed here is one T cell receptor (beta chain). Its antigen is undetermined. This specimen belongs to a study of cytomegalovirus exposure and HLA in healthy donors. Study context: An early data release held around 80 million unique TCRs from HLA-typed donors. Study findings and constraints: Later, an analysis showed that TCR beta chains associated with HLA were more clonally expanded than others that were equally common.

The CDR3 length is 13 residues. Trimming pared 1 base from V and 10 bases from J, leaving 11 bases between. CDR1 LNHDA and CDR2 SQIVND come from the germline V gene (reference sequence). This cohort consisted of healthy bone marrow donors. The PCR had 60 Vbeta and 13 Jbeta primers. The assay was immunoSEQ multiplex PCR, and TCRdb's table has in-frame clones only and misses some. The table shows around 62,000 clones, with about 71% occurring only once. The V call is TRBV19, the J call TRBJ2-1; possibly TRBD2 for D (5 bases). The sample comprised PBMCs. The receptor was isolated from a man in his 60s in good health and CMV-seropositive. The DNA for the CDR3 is TGTGCCAGTAGTATAGCAGCCTCGGGGGAGCAGTTCTTC. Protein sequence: CASSIAASGEQFF.